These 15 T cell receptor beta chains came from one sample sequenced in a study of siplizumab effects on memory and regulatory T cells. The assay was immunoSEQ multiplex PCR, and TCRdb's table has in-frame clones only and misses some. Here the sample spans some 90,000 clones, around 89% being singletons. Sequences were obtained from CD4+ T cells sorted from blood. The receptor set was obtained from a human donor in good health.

The CDR3 coding sequence is TGTGCCAGCAAAGGGACGGCTAACTATGGCTACACCTTC. It specifies CASKGTANYGYTF. The V call is TRBV2, the J call TRBJ1-2, with D tentatively TRBD1 (5 bases). CDR1 is SNHLY and CDR2 is FYNNEI in the germline V gene. V gave up 7 bases and J gave up 0 bases, with 9 bases separating them. The CDR3 totals 13 residues.

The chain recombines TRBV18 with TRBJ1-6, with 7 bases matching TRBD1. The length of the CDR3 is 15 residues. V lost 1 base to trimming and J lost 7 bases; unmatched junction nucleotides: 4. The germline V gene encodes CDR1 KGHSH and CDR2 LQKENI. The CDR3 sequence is CASSPQGQSNSPLHF. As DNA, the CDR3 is TGTGCCAGCTCACCACAGGGACAGTCCAATTCACCCCTCCACTTT.

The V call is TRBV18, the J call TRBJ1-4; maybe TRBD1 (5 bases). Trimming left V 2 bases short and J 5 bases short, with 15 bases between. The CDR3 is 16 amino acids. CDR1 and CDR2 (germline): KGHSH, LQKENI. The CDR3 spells CASSPTPNAGNEKLFF. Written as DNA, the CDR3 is TGTGCCAGCTCACCAACACCCAATGCAGGGAATGAAAAACTGTTTTTT.

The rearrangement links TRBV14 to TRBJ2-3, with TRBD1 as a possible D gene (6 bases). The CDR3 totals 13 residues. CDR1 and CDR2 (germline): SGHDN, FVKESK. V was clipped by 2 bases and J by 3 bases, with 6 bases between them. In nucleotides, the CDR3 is TGTGCCAGCAGCCAACAGGGGACAGATACGCAGTATTTT. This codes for CASSQQGTDTQYF.

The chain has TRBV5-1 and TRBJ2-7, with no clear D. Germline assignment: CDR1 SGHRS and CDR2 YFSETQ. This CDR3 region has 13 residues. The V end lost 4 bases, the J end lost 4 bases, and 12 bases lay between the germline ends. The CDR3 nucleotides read TGCGCCAGCAGCATATCCCGGGCTTACGAGCAGTACTTC. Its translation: CASSISRAYEQYF.

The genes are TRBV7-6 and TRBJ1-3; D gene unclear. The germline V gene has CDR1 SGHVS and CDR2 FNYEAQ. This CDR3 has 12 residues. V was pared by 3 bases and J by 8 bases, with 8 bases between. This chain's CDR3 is CASSLKEDTIYF. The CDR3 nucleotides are TGTGCCAGCAGCTTGAAAGAAGACACCATATATTTT.

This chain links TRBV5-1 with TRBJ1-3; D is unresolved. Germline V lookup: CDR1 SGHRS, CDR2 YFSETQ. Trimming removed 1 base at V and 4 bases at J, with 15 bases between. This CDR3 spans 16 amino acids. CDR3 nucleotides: TGCGCCAGCAGCTTGAGGTCCGGAAGCGTGGGAAACACCATATATTTT. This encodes CASSLRSGSVGNTIYF.

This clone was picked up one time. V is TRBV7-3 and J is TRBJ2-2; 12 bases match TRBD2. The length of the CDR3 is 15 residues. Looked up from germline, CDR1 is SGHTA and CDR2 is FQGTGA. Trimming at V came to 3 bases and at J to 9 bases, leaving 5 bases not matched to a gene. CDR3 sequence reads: CASSLRLAGARELFF. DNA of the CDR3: TGTGCCAGCAGCTTGCGACTAGCGGGGGCGAGGGAGCTGTTTTTT.

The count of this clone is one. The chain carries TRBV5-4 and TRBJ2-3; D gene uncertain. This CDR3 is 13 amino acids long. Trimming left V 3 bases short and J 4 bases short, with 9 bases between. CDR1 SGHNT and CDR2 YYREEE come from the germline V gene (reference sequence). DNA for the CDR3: TGTGCCAGCAGCTCCCCTTTCCCAGATACGCAGTATTTT. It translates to CASSSPFPDTQYF.

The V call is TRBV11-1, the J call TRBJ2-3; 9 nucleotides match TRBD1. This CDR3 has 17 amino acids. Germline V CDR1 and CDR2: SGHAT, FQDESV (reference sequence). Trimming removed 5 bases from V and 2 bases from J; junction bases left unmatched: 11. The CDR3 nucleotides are TGTGCCAGCAGCCCCCTGAGGACAGGGGTGCACACAGATACGCAGTATTTT. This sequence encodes CASSPLRTGVHTDTQYF.

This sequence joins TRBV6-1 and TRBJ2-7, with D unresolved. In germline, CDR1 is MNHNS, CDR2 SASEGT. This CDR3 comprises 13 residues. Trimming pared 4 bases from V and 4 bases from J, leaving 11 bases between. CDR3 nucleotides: TGTGCCAGCAGTGGGGCCTTTCGGTACGAGCAGTACTTC. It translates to CASSGAFRYEQYF.

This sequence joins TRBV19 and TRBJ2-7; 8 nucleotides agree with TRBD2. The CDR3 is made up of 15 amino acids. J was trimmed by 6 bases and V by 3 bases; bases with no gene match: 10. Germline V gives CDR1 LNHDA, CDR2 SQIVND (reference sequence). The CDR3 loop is CASSIVPGGPGEQYF. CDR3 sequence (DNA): TGTGCCAGTAGTATCGTCCCGGGAGGGCCGGGCGAGCAGTACTTC.

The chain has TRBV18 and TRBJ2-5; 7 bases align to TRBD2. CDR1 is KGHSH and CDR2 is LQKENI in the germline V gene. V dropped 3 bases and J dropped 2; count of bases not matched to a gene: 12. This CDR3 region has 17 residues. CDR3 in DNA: TGTGCCAGCTCACCTAACCTCGCCGGCGGGGGTCAAGAGACCCAGTACTTC. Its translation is CASSPNLAGGGQETQYF.

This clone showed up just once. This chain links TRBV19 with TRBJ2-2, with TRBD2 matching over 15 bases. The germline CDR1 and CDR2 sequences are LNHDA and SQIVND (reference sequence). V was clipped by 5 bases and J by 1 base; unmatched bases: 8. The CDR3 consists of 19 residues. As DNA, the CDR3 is TGTGCCAGTAGTGTTCCGGGACTAGCGGGAGGACTGAACACCGGGGAGCTGTTTTTT. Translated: CASSVPGLAGGLNTGELFF.

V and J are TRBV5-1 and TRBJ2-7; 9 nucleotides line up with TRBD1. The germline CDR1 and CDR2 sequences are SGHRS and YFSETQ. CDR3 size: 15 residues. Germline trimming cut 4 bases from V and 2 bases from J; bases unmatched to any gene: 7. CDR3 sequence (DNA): TGCGCCAGCAGCCCCAACGGACAGGGGACCTACGAGCAGTACTTC. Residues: CASSPNGQGTYEQYF.